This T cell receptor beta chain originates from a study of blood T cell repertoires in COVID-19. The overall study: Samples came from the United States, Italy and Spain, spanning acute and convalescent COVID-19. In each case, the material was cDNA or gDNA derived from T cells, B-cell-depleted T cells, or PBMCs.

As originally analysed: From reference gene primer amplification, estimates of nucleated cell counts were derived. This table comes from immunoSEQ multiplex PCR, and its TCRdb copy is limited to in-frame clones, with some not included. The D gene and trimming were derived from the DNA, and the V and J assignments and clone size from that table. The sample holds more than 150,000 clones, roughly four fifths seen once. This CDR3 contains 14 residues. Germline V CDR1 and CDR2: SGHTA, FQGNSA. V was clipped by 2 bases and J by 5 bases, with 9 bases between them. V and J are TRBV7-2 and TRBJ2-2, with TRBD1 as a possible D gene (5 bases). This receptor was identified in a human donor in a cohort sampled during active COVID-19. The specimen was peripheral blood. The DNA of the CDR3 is TGTGCCAGCAGCTTATTTAAGGGGACCGGGGAGCTGTTTTTT. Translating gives CASSLFKGTGELFF. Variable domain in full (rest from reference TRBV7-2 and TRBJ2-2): GAGVSQSPSNKVTEKGKDVELRCDPISGHTALYWYRQSLGQGLEFLIYFQGNSAPDKSGLPSDRFSAERTGGSVSTLTIQRTQQEDSAVYLCASSLFKGTGELFFGEGSRLTVL.